The rows below give T cell receptor beta chains drawn from one sample of a study of cytomegalovirus exposure and HLA in healthy donors. Profiled with immunoSEQ multiplex PCR; TCRdb holds only in-frame clones, not every one. The repertoire includes over 150,000 clones, roughly 80% of them detected once, and 1.3% sits in the top ten. Sequenced sample: PBMCs. The origin of the receptors is a woman between 50 and 59 years old in good health and CMV-seronegative. The CDR3 runs from the conserved cysteine through the conserved F or W. A D gene is named only where the DNA matches it firmly. Not every row has a clone size; where given, it reads once, few, many or a size class.

cdr3_aa cdr3_nt j_call v_call d_call clone_size
CASIGGQMNTEAFF TGTGCCAGTATAGGGGGCCAGATGAACACTGAAGCTTTCTTT TRBJ1-1 TRBV19 TRBD1 NA
CASSVPGETEAFF TGTGCCAGCAGCGTACCAGGGGAGACTGAAGCTTTCTTT TRBJ1-1 TRBV9 NA few
CAISGAGDFTDTQYF TGTGCCATCAGTGGTGCGGGAGACTTCACAGATACGCAGTATTTT TRBJ2-3 TRBV10-3 TRBD2 NA
CASSLNRGDEQYF TGTGCCAGCAGCCTAAACAGGGGCGACGAGCAGTACTTC TRBJ2-7 TRBV7-6 TRBD1 NA
CASSSASGGAGEQFF TGTGCCAGCAGCAGCGCTAGCGGGGGGGCCGGTGAGCAGTTCTTC TRBJ2-1 TRBV7-6 TRBD2 NA
CASSVLPGQIYGYTF TGTGCCAGCAGTGTACTTCCGGGACAGATCTATGGCTACACCTTC TRBJ1-2 TRBV2 TRBD1 NA
CASSRPGSYNEQFF TGTGCCAGCTCACGGCCGGGATCTTACAATGAGCAGTTCTTC TRBJ2-1 TRBV18 NA NA
CAISGGETSGFTQYF TGTGCCATCAGTGGGGGGGAGACTAGCGGGTTTACGCAGTATTTT TRBJ2-3 TRBV10-3 TRBD2 NA
CASSPTPGTSVQDHTDTQYF TGTGCCAGCAGCCCTACCCCCGGGACTAGCGTCCAGGATCACACAGATACGCAGTATTTT TRBJ2-3 TRBV28 TRBD2 NA
CASSSRDRDPYEQYF TGTGCCAGCAGCTCCCGGGACAGGGATCCCTACGAGCAGTACTTC TRBJ2-7 TRBV5-4 TRBD1 NA
CASSASTLAGVYNEQFF TGTGCCAGCAGCGCCTCCACCCTAGCGGGAGTATACAATGAGCAGTTCTTC TRBJ2-1 TRBV7-2 TRBD2 once
CASSLAGRAFYGYTF TGTGCCAGCAGCTTAGCGGGCAGGGCTTTTTATGGCTACACCTTC TRBJ1-2 TRBV7-8 NA NA
CASSLGGRKNYGYTF TGTGCCAGCAGCTTAGGCGGCAGAAAAAACTATGGCTACACCTTC TRBJ1-2 TRBV7-2 NA NA
CASSDTGTAYEQYF TGTGCCAGCAGTGACACCGGGACAGCCTACGAGCAGTACTTC TRBJ2-7 TRBV2 TRBD1 NA
CASSFQILNYGYTF TGTGCCAGCAGCTTCCAGATCCTGAACTATGGCTACACCTTC TRBJ1-2 TRBV7-2 NA NA
CASSSGDRGGTGELFF TGCGCCAGCAGCTCGGGAGATAGGGGAGGCACCGGGGAGCTGTTTTTT TRBJ2-2 TRBV5-1 NA NA
CASSLSRVHEQYF TGTGCCAGCAGTTTATCCAGGGTCCACGAGCAGTACTTC TRBJ2-7 TRBV27 NA NA
CASSLTGSNTEAFF TGTGCCAGCAGCTTAACGGGTTCGAACACTGAAGCTTTCTTT TRBJ1-1 TRBV11-3 NA NA
CASSFDSLYGYTF TGTGCCAGCAGCTTTGACAGCCTCTATGGCTACACCTTC TRBJ1-2 TRBV7-2 NA NA
CASSPHTEAFF TGTGCCAGCAGCCCTCACACTGAAGCTTTCTTT TRBJ1-1 TRBV28 NA NA
CSVDGGGEDGYTF TGCAGCGTTGACGGCGGGGGTGAGGATGGCTACACCTTC TRBJ1-2 TRBV29-1 NA few
CASSYGTPKGETQYF TGTGCCAGCAGTTACGGGACACCAAAGGGAGAGACCCAGTACTTC TRBJ2-5 TRBV6-6 NA NA
CAWISGMANTEAFF TGTGCCTGGATATCGGGGATGGCGAACACTGAAGCTTTCTTT TRBJ1-1 TRBV30 NA few
CASSLGTVGYEQYF TGTGCCAGCAGCTTAGGGACAGTCGGCTACGAGCAGTACTTC TRBJ2-7 TRBV7-2 NA NA
CASSPGLAGGLGGFYEQYF TGTGCCAGCAGCCCCGGACTAGCGGGGGGCCTTGGTGGGTTCTACGAGCAGTACTTC TRBJ2-7 TRBV7-2 TRBD2 NA
CASSQDGQNTEAFF TGCGCCAGCAGCCAGGACGGACAGAACACTGAAGCTTTCTTT TRBJ1-1 TRBV10-1 NA NA
CAISNRDRVNTEAFF TGTGCCATCAGTAACCGGGACAGGGTGAACACTGAAGCTTTCTTT TRBJ1-1 TRBV10-3 TRBD1 few
CASSRPDRSGYEQYF TGTGCCAGCAGTCGCCCGGACAGGTCCGGCTACGAGCAGTACTTC TRBJ2-7 TRBV6-5 TRBD1 NA
CASSLLKAYEQYF TGTGCCAGCTCACTTCTAAAAGCCTACGAGCAGTACTTC TRBJ2-7 TRBV18 NA NA
CATSRTTPGLAGGTDTQYF TGTGCCACCAGCAGAACCACCCCGGGACTAGCGGGGGGGACAGATACGCAGTATTTT TRBJ2-3 TRBV15 TRBD2 NA
CAWSSGTGVPEQYF TGTGCCTGGAGCAGCGGGACAGGGGTCCCCGAGCAGTACTTC TRBJ2-7 TRBV30 TRBD1 NA
CASSKPPFSGNNEQFF TGCGCCAGCAGCAAGCCTCCCTTTAGCGGGAACAATGAGCAGTTCTTC TRBJ2-1 TRBV5-1 TRBD2 NA
CATSHSHQETQYF TGTGCCACCAGCCACTCTCACCAAGAGACCCAGTACTTC TRBJ2-5 TRBV15 NA NA
CAWSTTGLRGNIQYF TGTGCCTGGAGTACTACAGGACTCCGGGGGAACATTCAGTACTTC TRBJ2-4 TRBV30 NA NA
CASSPILTGSASEAFF TGTGCCAGCAGCCCAATCTTGACAGGTTCGGCTTCTGAAGCTTTCTTT TRBJ1-1 TRBV5-4 NA NA